The clone carrying this T cell receptor beta chain was counted only a few times. Its antigen is not identified. Documented time point: newly diagnosed GD, antithyroid drugs for less than 3 months. PBMCs provided the RNA from which the TCR library was made. The patients included were those that came from an endocrinology department in Xi'an, China. The sample belongs to a study of regulatory T cells in long-lasting Graves disease. General study points: Less diverse TCR repertoires were seen in persistent Graves' patients than in newly diagnosed ones.

This CDR3 region has 15 residues. The germline V gene encodes CDR1 GTSNPN and CDR2 SVGIG (reference sequence). Trimming removed 1 base from V and 4 bases from J; junction bases left unmatched: 1. Building of the TCR beta libraries involved iRepertoire HTBI primers and Arm-PCR of CDR3 regions. TCRdb itself ran the multiplex PCR reads through MiXCR, one entry per CDR3 protein. The sample yields roughly 420,000 distinct CDR3 sequences, 11% to 15% seen once. Another study also made use of these data, one on T cells in Graves' hyperthyroidism and ophthalmopathy. As reported in that work: Patients showing uncontrolled infection, other autoimmune disease, pregnancy or lactation were ineligible. During a first-round RT-PCR of the TCR CDR3, the HTBI primer set was used.

The chain is built from TRBV30 and TRBJ2-1, with 13 bases that match TRBD2. This clonotype originated in a woman aged 50 to 65 with Graves disease. Sequences were derived from peripheral blood mononuclear cells (PBMCs), sampled at new diagnosis, from a patient treated with antithyroid drugs. The CDR3 coding sequence is TGTGCCTGGAGTGCACTAGCGGGGGGGTACAATGAGCAGTTCTTC. Translating gives CAWSALAGGYNEQFF.